This T cell receptor (beta chain) came from a study of control samples from healthy donors and cancer patients. The germline CDR1 and CDR2 sequences are MDHEN and SYDVKM. There are 12 residues in the CDR3. V was shortened by 3 bases and J by 0 bases, with 0 bases between the two germline ends. Using immunoSEQ multiplex PCR, the repertoire was profiled, and TCRdb retains in-frame clones only, with some absent. The sample shows 95,000 to 130,000 clones, 75% to 90% of them seen only once. The specimen sequenced was PBMCs. The chain has TRBV28 and TRBJ1-5; D call uncertain. The source is a woman between 50 and 59 years old with colorectal cancer. CDR3 in DNA: TGTGCCAGCAGTTTTAGCAATCAGCCCCAGCATTTT. The encoded protein is CASSFSNQPQHF.